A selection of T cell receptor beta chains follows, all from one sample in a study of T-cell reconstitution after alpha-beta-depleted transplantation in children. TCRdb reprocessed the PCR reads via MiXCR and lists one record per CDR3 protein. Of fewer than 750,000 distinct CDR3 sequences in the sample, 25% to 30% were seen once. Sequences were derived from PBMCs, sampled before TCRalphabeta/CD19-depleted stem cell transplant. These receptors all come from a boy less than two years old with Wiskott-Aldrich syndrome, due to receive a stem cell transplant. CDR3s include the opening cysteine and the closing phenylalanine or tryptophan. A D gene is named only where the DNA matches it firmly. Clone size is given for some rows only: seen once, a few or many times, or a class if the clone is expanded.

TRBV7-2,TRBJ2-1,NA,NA,CASSRAQGLLGEQFF,TGTGCCAGCAGCCGTGCTCAGGGTCTACTCGGGGAGCAGTTCTTC
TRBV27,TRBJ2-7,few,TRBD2,CASSFGLAASYEQYF,TGTGCCAGCAGTTTTGGTCTAGCGGCCTCCTACGAGCAGTACTTC
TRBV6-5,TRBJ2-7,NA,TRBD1,CASSYSVGDSSYEQYF,TGTGCCAGCAGTTACTCGGTCGGGGACAGCTCCTACGAGCAGTACTTC
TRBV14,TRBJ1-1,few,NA,CASSQSLNTEAFF,TGTGCCAGCAGCCAATCCCTGAACACTGAAGCTTTCTTT
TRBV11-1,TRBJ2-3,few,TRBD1,CASSQDRGGDTQYF,TGTGCCAGCAGCCAGGACAGGGGGGGAGATACGCAGTATTTT
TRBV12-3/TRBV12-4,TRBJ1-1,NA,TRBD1,CASSLTGTGNTEAFF,TGTGCCAGCAGTCTCACCGGGACAGGGAACACTGAAGCTTTCTTT
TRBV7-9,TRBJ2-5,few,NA,CASTAQGVEETQYF,TGTGCCAGCACCGCACAAGGGGTAGAAGAGACCCAGTACTTC
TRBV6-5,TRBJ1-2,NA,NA,CASSYSSGRFYYGYTF,TGTGCCAGCAGTTACTCGAGTGGCAGGTTTTACTATGGCTACACCTTC
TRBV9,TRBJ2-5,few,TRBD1,CASSDRDRGRETQYF,TGTGCCAGCAGCGACCGGGACAGGGGGAGGGAGACCCAGTACTTC
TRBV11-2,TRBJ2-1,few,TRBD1,CASSGQVANEQFF,TGTGCCAGCAGCGGACAGGTTGCCAATGAGCAGTTCTTC
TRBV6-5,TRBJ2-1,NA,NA,CASSYNLAVGGNEQFF,TGTGCCAGCAGTTACAATTTGGCGGTGGGGGGTAATGAGCAGTTCTTC
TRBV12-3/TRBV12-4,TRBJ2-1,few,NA,CASSPGVSLYNEQFF,TGTGCCAGCAGTCCAGGGGTGTCGCTCTACAATGAGCAGTTCTTC
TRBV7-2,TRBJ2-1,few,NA,CASSVTGSRSYNEQFF,TGTGCCAGCAGCGTCACGGGATCCCGGTCCTACAATGAGCAGTTCTTC
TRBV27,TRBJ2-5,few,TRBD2,CASSSPGLAGGPRETQYF,TGTGCCAGCAGTTCACCGGGACTAGCGGGAGGGCCGAGAGAGACCCAGTACTTC
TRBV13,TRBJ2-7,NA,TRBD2,CASSSGLAGLREQYF,TGTGCCAGCAGCTCGGGACTAGCTGGGCTTCGCGAGCAGTACTTC
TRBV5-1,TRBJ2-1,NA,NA,CASSGGTEGDEQFF,TGCGCCAGCAGCGGTGGGACGGAGGGTGATGAGCAGTTCTTC
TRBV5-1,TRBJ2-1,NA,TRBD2,CASSRGTSDDEQFF,TGCGCCAGCAGCCGCGGGACTAGCGACGATGAGCAGTTCTTC
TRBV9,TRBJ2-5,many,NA,CASSGNQGGTPQETQYF,TGTGCCAGCAGCGGCAATCAGGGGGGGACCCCCCAAGAGACCCAGTACTTC
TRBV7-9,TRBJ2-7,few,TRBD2,CASSVSGNNYEQYF,TGTGCCAGCAGCGTTAGCGGGAACAACTACGAGCAGTACTTC
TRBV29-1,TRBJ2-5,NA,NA,CSVVTGPGGETQYF,TGCAGCGTTGTTACAGGGCCCGGGGGAGAGACCCAGTACTTC
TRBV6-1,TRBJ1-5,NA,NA,CASSTTGRQPQHF,TGTGCCAGCAGTACGACAGGTCGACAGCCCCAGCATTTT
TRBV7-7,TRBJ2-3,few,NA,CASSWTVQDTQYF,TGTGCCAGCAGCTGGACAGTCCAAGATACGCAGTATTTT
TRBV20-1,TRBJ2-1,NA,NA,CSARASEQFF,TGCAGTGCTAGAGCGTCTGAGCAGTTCTTC
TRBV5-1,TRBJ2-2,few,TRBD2,CASSRLTSDTGELFF,TGCGCCAGCAGCCGCCTGACTAGCGACACCGGGGAGCTGTTTTTT
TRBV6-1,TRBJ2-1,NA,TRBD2,CASRLLAGNEQFF,TGTGCCAGCAGGCTTCTAGCGGGCAATGAGCAGTTCTTC
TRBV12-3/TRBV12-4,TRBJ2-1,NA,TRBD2,CASSAGLAFNEQFF,TGTGCCAGCAGTGCGGGACTAGCGTTCAATGAGCAGTTCTTC
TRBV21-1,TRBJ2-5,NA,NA,CASSKGLGRPWETQYF,TGTGCCAGCAGCAAGGGTTTGGGCAGGCCTTGGGAGACCCAGTACTTC
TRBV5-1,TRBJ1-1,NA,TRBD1,CASSSVQGGMNTEAFF,TGCGCCAGCAGCTCAGTTCAGGGGGGGATGAACACTGAAGCTTTCTTT